This T cell receptor beta chain was profiled in a study of vaccination effects on CD4 cells after COVID-19. Comments on this clone: What it binds is unknown.

CD4+ T cells specific for antigen were expanded with viral peptide pools by the ViraFEST assay before sequencing. Investigators separated out CD4+ T cells once approximately 11 days of culture had passed. Libraries were prepared by immunoSEQ multiplex PCR; TCRdb keeps only in-frame clonotypes and omits some of them. This sample has about 54,000 clones; over 75% occur once, and the top ten carry 2% to 2.5%. The CDR3 spans 14 residues. Looked up from germline, CDR1 is SGHTA and CDR2 is FQGNSA. V dropped 1 base and J dropped 0 bases, with 6 bases sitting between them. V is TRBV7-2 and J is TRBJ1-1; no clear D gene. The starting material was CD4+ T cells from PBMCs cultured with HCoV-229E spike peptides, obtained before COVID-19 vaccination. This TCR was sampled from a human donor who received a COVID-19 vaccine. The CDR3 DNA follows: TGTGCCAGCAGCTTAGTTAGAGTGAACACTGAAGCTTTCTTT. Amino acids: CASSLVRVNTEAFF.